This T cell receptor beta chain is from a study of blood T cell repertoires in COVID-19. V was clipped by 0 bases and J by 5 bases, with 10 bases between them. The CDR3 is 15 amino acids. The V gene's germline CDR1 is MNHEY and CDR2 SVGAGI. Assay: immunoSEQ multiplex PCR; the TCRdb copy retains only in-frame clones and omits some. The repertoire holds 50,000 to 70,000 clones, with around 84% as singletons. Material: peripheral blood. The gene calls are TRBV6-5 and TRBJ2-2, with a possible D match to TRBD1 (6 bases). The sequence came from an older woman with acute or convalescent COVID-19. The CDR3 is CASSYSQGQTGELFF. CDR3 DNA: TGTGCCAGCAGTTACTCCCAAGGACAGACCGGGGAGCTGTTTTTT.